A single TCR beta chain is shown here with its context. Its specific antigen is unknown. This may come from a read error, since a much larger clone is one base off. This specimen belongs to a study of human T cells and chemical hapten exposure (dated by TCRdb to the early 2020s). Study-level background: For sensitization, 2% DPC in acetone was applied to a roughly 2 cm by roughly 2 cm area of upper inner arm skin. Patients additionally received weekly therapeutic DPC doses to the scalp throughout the approximately 25-week study period. Patch testing was done on the upper back using Finn chambers containing 0.01% DPC, and results were scored after 6 days according to International Contact Dermatitis Research Group standards. The patient cohort, mostly female, included alopecia areata with under or over 50% scalp involvement, alopecia totalis and alopecia universalis. Libraries were combined into a pool for sequencing, and differences in TCR yield between samples came mainly from small differences in library volumes within the pool. The study tracked peripheral blood TCR repertoire changes in vivo during primary and secondary sensitization to the hapten diphenylcyclopropenone (DPC) in alopecia patients. Patient blood was sampled pre-sensitization (week 0) and at 2, 6 and about 24 weeks after DPC sensitization. For TCR sequencing, blood came from approximately 29 alopecia patients at anywhere from one to four time points (pre-sensitization, 2, 6 and 24 weeks). Here is what the overall study found, with its caveats: Alopecia, a presumed autoimmune disease, was present in all patients, so the immune response of the patients might differ from that of healthy individuals. Expanded TCRs formed significantly more large CDR3 similarity clusters than pre-sensitization or healthy control sets, consistent with antigen-driven responses. DPC sensitization did not change the number of TCRs with a frequency above 1 in 1000, and there was no evidence of changes in global repertoire structure. Repeated subsampling changed both the strength of the expansion versus patch-test correlation and the threshold at which that correlation became significant. A positive correlation was found between the number of PT1 expanded TCRs and patch test score, with significance reached at thresholds 8, 16 and 32 but not 4.

As encoded in the germline V gene, CDR1 is MNHEY while CDR2 is SVGAGI. Trimming costs V 0 bases and J 9 bases, and their ends lie 11 bases apart. The CDR3 goes from the cysteine to the phenylalanine over 13 residues. Only the CDR3 DNA stays, 39 bases, in frame from base 1. The label giving this sample's time point can be read as: patch test 2, 6 weeks after DPC sensitization. Interpreted using the paper, the treatment or condition label stands for: therapeutic diphenylcyclopropenone sensitization with weekly scalp DPC. At each patch-test visit, blood was drawn before the patch test was applied. Eligible patients were aged 18 to 70, diagnosed with alopecia, deemed suitable for DPC therapy, and excluded if pregnant. Total RNA was isolated from unfractionated whole blood collected in Tempus Blood RNA tubes. Preparation of the library involved RACE. Sequenced using a NextSeq 500. Library preparation attached unique molecular identifiers to individual cDNA molecules for quantitative, reproducible TCR counting. Each blood RNA sample was used to sequence both TCR alpha and TCR beta chains. As for the original processing: The median number of TCRs per sample was around 100,000, ranging from about 20,000 to 750,000. V, J and CDR3 annotation of the TCR reads was performed with the Decombinator software suite. For PS versus PT1 abundance plots, all samples were subsampled to the same number of TCRs (28,000). Expanded TCRs were defined as absent before sensitization and observed at least eight times at the 2-week time point. In-frame beta chains were kept once TCRdb had trimmed the public reads at Q25 with fastp and called clones with MiXCR. Rows matching on CDR3 protein sequence are summarized as one entry with the most common DNA and genes. The V and J calls and clone size are TCRdb's, not the authors'. The sample table holds about 70,000 distinct CDR3 sequences, of which around 8.8% were seen once. Under 3.5% of the sample is in the top ten clones.

The receptor chain draws on TRBV6-5 and TRBJ1-1; the D segment cannot be called with confidence. The sample here was whole blood, taken in connection with sensitization to the hapten diphenylcyclopropenone (DPC). This clonotype was sampled from a woman in her 50s with alopecia areata. Some clones in this sample may be carry-over from other donors' samples. This receptor carries the CDR3 CASSYSVESKAFF. The DNA reads TGTGCCAGCAGTTACTCGGTGGAAAGTAAAGCTTTCTTT.